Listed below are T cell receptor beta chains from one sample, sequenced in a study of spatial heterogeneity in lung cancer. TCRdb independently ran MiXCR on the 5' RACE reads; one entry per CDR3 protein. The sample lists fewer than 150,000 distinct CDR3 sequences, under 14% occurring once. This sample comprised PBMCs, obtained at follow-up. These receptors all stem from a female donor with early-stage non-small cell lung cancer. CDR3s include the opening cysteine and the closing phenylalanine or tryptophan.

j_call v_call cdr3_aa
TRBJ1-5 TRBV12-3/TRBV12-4 CASSPSRGVGDQPQHF
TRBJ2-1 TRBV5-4 CASSKIGAGGNEQFF
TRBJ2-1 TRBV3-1 CASSQGGGKSYNEQFF
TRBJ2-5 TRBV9 CASSVANSGTETQYF
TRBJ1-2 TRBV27 CASSLIAGANYGYTF
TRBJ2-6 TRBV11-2 CASSLIQGPSGANVLTF
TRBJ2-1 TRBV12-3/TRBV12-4 CASSLVEAGQFF
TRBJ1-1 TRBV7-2 CASSPGMGNTEAFF
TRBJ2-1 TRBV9 CASSVASGRIYEQFF
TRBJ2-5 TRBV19 CASSRGSGETQYF
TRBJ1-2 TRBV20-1 CRVSGEDYGYTF
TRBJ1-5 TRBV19 CASSIDLASPRGSGNQPQHF
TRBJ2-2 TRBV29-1 CSVEGFGTGELFF
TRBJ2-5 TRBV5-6 CASSWGLSSGTETQYF
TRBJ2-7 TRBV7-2 CASSLTGTSGSHEQYF
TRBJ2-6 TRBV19 CASSSASGANVLTF
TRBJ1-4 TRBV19 CASSNRGSTNEKLFF
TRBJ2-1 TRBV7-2 CASSGDPSSYNEQFF
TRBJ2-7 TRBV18 CASSLRREQYF
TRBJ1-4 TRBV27 CASSFSRTGFNEKLFF
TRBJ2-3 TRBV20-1 CSARALTAVGPQYF
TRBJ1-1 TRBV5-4 CASSLKTGVGTEAFF
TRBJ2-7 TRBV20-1 CSARDRAGSSYEQYF
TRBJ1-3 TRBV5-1 CASSSAGNTIYF
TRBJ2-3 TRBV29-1 CSVLWGTDTQYF
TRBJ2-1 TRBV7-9 CASSPATWGTPDNEQFF
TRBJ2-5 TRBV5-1 CASSFVREPQETQYF
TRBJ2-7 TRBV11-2 CASRPSATYEQYF
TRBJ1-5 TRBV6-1 CASTGISADLSNQPQHF
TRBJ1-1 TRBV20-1 CSARSGRNEAFF
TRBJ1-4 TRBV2 CASRITGTANEKLFF
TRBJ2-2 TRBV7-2 CASSLNLGRFTGELFF
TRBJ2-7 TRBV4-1 CASSHTHLRLAGSYEQYF
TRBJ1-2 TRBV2 CASRGTGSYGYTF
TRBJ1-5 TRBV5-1 CASSLDPGGNQPQHF
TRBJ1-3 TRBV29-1 CSVNRESTIYF
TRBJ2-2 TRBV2 CASKLLELFF
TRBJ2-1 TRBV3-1 CASSHGSGREGNEQFF
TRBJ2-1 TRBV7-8 CASSLRIGNEQFF
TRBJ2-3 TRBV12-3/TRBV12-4 CASSPSSGRAPDTQYF
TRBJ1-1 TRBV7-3 CASSRGSGTEAFF
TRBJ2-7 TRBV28 CASRPGGGSASYEQYF